Below, 24 T cell receptor beta chains from the same sample are listed, as sequenced in a study of CD8 T cells in Susac syndrome. Random-hexamer reverse transcription was applied to roughly 0.5 to 1 ug RNA. MiXCR, run by TCRdb on the immunoSEQ multiplex PCR reads, gives a single entry per CDR3 protein. The sample has about 300,000 distinct CDR3 sequences; almost 85% are singletons. Specimen: CD8+ T cells from PBMCs. All receptors derive from a human donor with multiple sclerosis.

The chain has TRBV7-9 and TRBJ2-7; TRBD1 matches at 10 bases. The CDR3 contains 15 residues. Germline V gives CDR1 SEHNR, CDR2 FQNEAQ (reference sequence). Trimming removed 5 bases from V and 3 bases from J; junction bases left unmatched: 7. For the CDR3, the DNA is TGTGCCAGCAGCCCTAGGGGGACAGGGGACTACGAGCAGTACTTC. Its protein is CASSPRGTGDYEQYF.

The V call is TRBV27, the J call TRBJ2-3, with D possibly matching TRBD1 (6 bases). The CDR3 extends over 14 amino acids. V dropped 5 bases and J dropped 1 base, with 10 bases sitting between them. CDR1 is MNHEY, CDR2 SMNVEV, per germline (reference sequence). CDR3 in amino acids: CASSTGSGTDTQYF. The CDR3 region has the DNA TGTGCCAGCAGTACAGGGTCGGGCACAGATACGCAGTATTTT.

This chain joins TRBV9 and TRBJ1-1, with 9 bases matching TRBD1. Looked up from germline, CDR1 is SGDLS and CDR2 is YYNGEE. This CDR3 contains 14 residues. V dropped 2 bases and J dropped 4; count of bases not matched to a gene: 3. DNA of the CDR3: TGTGCCAGCAGCGTTTTGGGACAGGGCACTGAAGCTTTCTTT. Translated: CASSVLGQGTEAFF.

This clonotype has only one observation. The V gene is TRBV2, the J gene TRBJ2-1; no firm D call. From germline, CDR1 is SNHLY and CDR2 FYNNEI. The V end was cut by 5 bases, the J end by 0 bases, with 14 bases between. The CDR3 length is 16 residues. CDR3 nucleotide sequence: TGTGCCAGCAGTACTCGCCCGATTAGCTCCTACAATGAGCAGTTCTTC. The encoded protein is CASSTRPISSYNEQFF.

The rearrangement links TRBV7-9 to TRBJ2-3; no clear D gene. V lost 3 bases and J 3 bases, leaving 7 bases between the germline ends. The CDR3 runs to 13 residues. Germline V gene sequence: CDR1 SEHNR, CDR2 FQNEAQ (reference sequence). The CDR3 nucleotides are TGTGCCAGCAGCTTTGAGGTTACAGATACGCAGTATTTT. It codes for CASSFEVTDTQYF.

The sample holds one count of this clonotype. The genes are TRBV6-2 or TRBV6-3 and TRBJ2-1; D is unclear. This CDR3 has 12 amino acids. The germline V gene encodes CDR1 MNHEY and CDR2 SVGEGT. V dropped 6 bases and J dropped 5 bases, with 8 bases sitting between them. The CDR3 here is CASRRSNNEQFF. CDR3 coding DNA: TGTGCCAGCAGACGCAGTAACAATGAGCAGTTCTTC.

The gene calls are TRBV29-1 and TRBJ2-7; no clear D. The CDR3 contains 16 residues. V lost 0 bases and J lost 2, with 17 bases in between. From germline, CDR1 is SQVTM and CDR2 ANQGSEA. CDR3 region: CSVEDKSAYGAYEQYF. The CDR3 DNA reads TGCAGCGTTGAAGATAAGTCGGCTTATGGGGCCTACGAGCAGTACTTC.

This chain links TRBV28 with TRBJ2-1; 8 bases match TRBD2. The length of the CDR3 is 14 residues. CDR1 MDHEN and CDR2 SYDVKM come from the germline V gene. V dropped 7 bases and J dropped 7; count of bases not matched to a gene: 9. This CDR3 reads CASTERERYNEQFF. The CDR3 DNA is TGTGCCAGCACCGAGCGGGAGAGGTATAATGAGCAGTTCTTC.

The V call is TRBV19, the J call TRBJ1-2; a weak D match, TRBD1 (6 bases). V lost 3 bases, J lost 3 bases, and 20 bases lay in between. The CDR3 totals 17 residues. Germline values: CDR1 LNHDA, CDR2 SQIVND (reference sequence). The CDR3 loop is CASSIMAGAMVDYGYTF. The CDR3 DNA sequence: TGTGCCAGTAGTATTATGGCAGGGGCGATGGTGGACTATGGCTACACCTTC. Together with reference TRBV19 and TRBJ1-2, the CDR3 gives the full variable domain: DGGITQSPKYLFRKEGQNVTLSCEQNLNHDAMYWYRQDPGQGLRLIYYSQIVNDFQKGDIAEGYSVSREKKESFPLTVTSAQKNPTAFYLCASSIMAGAMVDYGYTFGSGTRLTVV.

V gene TRBV21-1 combines with J gene TRBJ2-1; TRBD2, as called in the table, went unchecked against the DNA. TRBV21-1 is classified as a pseudogene. The CDR3 spans 15 residues. CDR3 protein: CASIFSGNSYNEQFF. DNA of the CDR3: TGTGCCAGCATCTTTAGCGGGAACTCCTACAATGAGCAGTTCTTC.

The chain joins TRBV6-2 or TRBV6-3 to TRBJ1-5; 8 bases are shared with TRBD1. CDR1 is MNHEY, CDR2 SVGEGT, per germline. V lost 0 bases, J lost 6 bases, and 4 bases stayed unmatched. The CDR3 spans 15 residues. CDR3 sequence: CASSYSDRGSQPQHF. The CDR3 DNA follows: TGTGCCAGCAGTTACTCCGACAGGGGCAGTCAGCCCCAGCATTTT.

The chain is built from TRBV6-2 or TRBV6-3 and TRBJ2-5, with 7 nucleotides matching TRBD1. J was trimmed by 3 bases and V by 2 bases; bases with no gene match: 9. Germline V CDR1 and CDR2: MNHEY, SVGEGT. This CDR3 has 16 residues. CDR3 region: CASSYGDSPYEETQYF. CDR3 nucleotides: TGTGCCAGCAGTTACGGGGACAGCCCCTATGAAGAGACCCAGTACTTC.

The J gene is TRBJ2-7, the V gene TRBV28; 8 bases agree with TRBD1. Germline values: CDR1 MDHEN, CDR2 SYDVKM. This CDR3 is built from 14 residues. The J segment lost 3 bases and the V segment lost 6 bases, leaving 7 bases of the junction unmatched. The CDR3 DNA sequence: TGTGCCAGCAGCCGGCCCAGGGGGCTCTACGAGCAGTACTTC. Translation gives CASSRPRGLYEQYF.

The count of this clonotype is one. The V gene is TRBV13, the J gene TRBJ2-7; tentatively, D is TRBD1 (5 bases). Germline CDR1 PRHDT, CDR2 FYEKMQ (reference sequence). This CDR3 spans 15 amino acids. Trimming took off 3 bases at V and 0 bases at J, with 12 bases between the two ends. The CDR3 region is CASSFGAVASYEQYF. The CDR3 DNA sequence: TGTGCCAGCAGCTTTGGGGCCGTAGCCTCCTACGAGCAGTACTTC.

The chain has TRBV12-3 or TRBV12-4 and TRBJ2-4, with 7 bases fitting TRBD1. The CDR3 sequence is 14 residues long. The V and J ends lost 5 bases and 6 bases, in that order; junction bases with no gene match: 7. CDR3 coding DNA: TGTGCCAGCAGTGAGGGGGCCACTCGAAACATTCAGTACTTC. Protein sequence: CASSEGATRNIQYF.

The V and J genes are TRBV4-1 and TRBJ2-7, with D possibly being TRBD2 (5 bases). V was cut by 0 bases and J by 1 base, with 13 bases left in between. This CDR3 region has 16 residues. CDR1 MGHRA and CDR2 YSYEKL come from the germline V gene. CDR3 DNA: TGCGCCAGCAGCCAAGATAACACGGGATATTCCTACGAGCAGTACTTC. This gives the protein CASSQDNTGYSYEQYF.

J is TRBJ1-1 and V is TRBV27; TRBD1 agrees at 10 bases. The V segment lost 0 bases and the J segment 0 bases; nucleotides outside the gene matches: 10. Germline V gene data show CDR1 as MNHEY and CDR2 as SMNVEV (reference sequence). The CDR3 spans 19 residues. CDR3 DNA sequence: TGTGCCAGCAGTTTATCGCGGAGACAGGGGGCTAAAATGAACACTGAAGCTTTCTTT. Amino acids: CASSLSRRQGAKMNTEAFF.

The chain has TRBV20-1 and TRBJ2-7; 9 nucleotides match TRBD1. CDR1 is DFQATT, CDR2 SNEGSKA, per germline (reference sequence). The V segment lost 3 bases and the J segment 4 bases; nucleotides outside the gene matches: 7. This CDR3 contains 14 residues. In DNA form, the CDR3 reads TGCAGTGCTAGGGTTCCGGGACAGGGATACGAGCAGTACTTC. This codes for CSARVPGQGYEQYF.

The J gene is TRBJ2-7, the V gene TRBV12-3 or TRBV12-4; 9 positions agree with TRBD1. This CDR3 is 15 amino acids long. J gave up 2 bases and V 5 bases, and 7 bases lay outside the gene matches. The CDR3 region has the DNA TGTGCCAGCAGTCCTTCCGGACAGGGGACCTACGAGCAGTACTTC. Translating it yields CASSPSGQGTYEQYF.

The chain employs TRBV27 and TRBJ2-1; TRBD2 agrees at 10 bases. The J segment lost 1 base and the V segment lost 4 bases, leaving 7 bases of the junction unmatched. The V gene's germline CDR1 is MNHEY and CDR2 SMNVEV (reference sequence). The CDR3 is 17 residues long. In DNA form, the CDR3 reads TGTGCCAGCAGTTCACTGGCTAGCGGGAGATCCTACAATGAGCAGTTCTTC. Its protein is CASSSLASGRSYNEQFF.

The chain employs TRBV28 and TRBJ1-2, with 8 bases lining up with TRBD1. The CDR3 has 14 amino acids. J was trimmed by 3 bases and V by 5 bases; bases with no gene match: 5. CDR1 and CDR2 from the germline V gene are MDHEN and SYDVKM. The CDR3 is CASSPTGGDYGYTF. CDR3 sequence (DNA): TGTGCCAGCAGTCCAACAGGGGGAGACTATGGCTACACCTTC.

V is TRBV12-3 or TRBV12-4 and J is TRBJ2-1, with 9 bases fitting TRBD2. Trimming at V came to 6 bases and at J to 3 bases, leaving 3 bases not matched to a gene. The CDR3 covers 14 residues. In nucleotides, the CDR3 is TGTGCCAGCAGCCAGACTAGCGGCTACAATGAGCAGTTCTTC. Translating gives CASSQTSGYNEQFF.

This clonotype was seen a handful of times. The rearrangement uses TRBV11-2 and TRBJ2-7; no firm D call. Between the trimmed V and J ends, which lost 1 base and 6 bases, there was a span of 7 bases. The CDR3 is made up of 12 amino acids. In germline, CDR1 is SGHAT, CDR2 FQNNGV. Here the CDR3 DNA reads TGTGCCAGCAGCTTAGGTAGCCGCGAGCAGTACTTC. Its translation: CASSLGSREQYF.

The chain recombines TRBV7-2 with TRBJ2-5; TRBD1 matches 10 bases. The V and J ends lost 5 bases and 2 bases, in that order; junction bases with no gene match: 5. Germline V gene data show CDR1 as SGHTA and CDR2 as FQGNSA. The CDR3 contains 15 residues. CDR3 protein: CASSGRTGGQETQYF. DNA for the CDR3: TGTGCCAGCAGCGGACGGACAGGGGGGCAAGAGACCCAGTACTTC.